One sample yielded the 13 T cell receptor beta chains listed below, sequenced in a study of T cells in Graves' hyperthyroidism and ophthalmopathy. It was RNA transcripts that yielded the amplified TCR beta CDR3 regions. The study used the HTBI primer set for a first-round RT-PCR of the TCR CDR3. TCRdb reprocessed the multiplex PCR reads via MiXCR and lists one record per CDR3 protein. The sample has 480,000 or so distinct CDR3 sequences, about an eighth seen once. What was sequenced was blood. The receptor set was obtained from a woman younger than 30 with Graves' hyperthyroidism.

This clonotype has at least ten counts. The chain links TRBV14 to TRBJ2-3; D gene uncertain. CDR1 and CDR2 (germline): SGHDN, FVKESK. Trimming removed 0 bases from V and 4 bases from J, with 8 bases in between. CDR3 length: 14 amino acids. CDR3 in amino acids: CASSQDFRADTQYF. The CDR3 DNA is TGTGCCAGCAGCCAAGATTTTCGGGCAGATACGCAGTATTTT.

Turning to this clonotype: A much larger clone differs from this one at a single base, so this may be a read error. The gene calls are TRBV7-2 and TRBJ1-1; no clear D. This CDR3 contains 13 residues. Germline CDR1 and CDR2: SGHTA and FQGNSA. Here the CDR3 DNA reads TGTGCCAGCAGCTTGTGGATGAACACTGAAACTTTCTTT. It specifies CASSLWMNTETFF.

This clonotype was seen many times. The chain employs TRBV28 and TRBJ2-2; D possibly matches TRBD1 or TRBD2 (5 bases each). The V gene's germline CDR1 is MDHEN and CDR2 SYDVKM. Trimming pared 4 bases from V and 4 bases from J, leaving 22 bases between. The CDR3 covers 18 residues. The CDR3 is CASSSLPGRDLITGELFF. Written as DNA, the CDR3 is TGTGCCAGCAGTTCCCTCCCGGGGCGCGATCTAATCACCGGGGAGCTGTTTTTT.

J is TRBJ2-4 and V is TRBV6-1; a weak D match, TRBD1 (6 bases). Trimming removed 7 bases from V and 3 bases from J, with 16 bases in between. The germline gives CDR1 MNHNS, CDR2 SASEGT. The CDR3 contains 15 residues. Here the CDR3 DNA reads TGTGCCAGCAACAACAGGGATTGGGACAAAAACATTCAGTACTTC. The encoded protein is CASNNRDWDKNIQYF.

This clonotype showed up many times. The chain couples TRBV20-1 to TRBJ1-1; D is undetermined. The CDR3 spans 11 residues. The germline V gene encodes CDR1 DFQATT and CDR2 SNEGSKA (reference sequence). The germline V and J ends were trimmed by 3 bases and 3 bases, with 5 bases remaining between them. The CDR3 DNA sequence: TGCAGTGCTAGGAGAGACACTGAAGCTTTCTTT. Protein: CSARRDTEAFF.

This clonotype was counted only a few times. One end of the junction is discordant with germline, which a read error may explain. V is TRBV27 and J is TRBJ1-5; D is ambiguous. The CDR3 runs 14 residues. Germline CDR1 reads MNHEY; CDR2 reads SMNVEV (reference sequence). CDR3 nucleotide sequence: TGTACCAGCAGTTTGGGTAGTGGCAATCAGCCCCAGCATTTT. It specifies CTSSLGSGNQPQHF.

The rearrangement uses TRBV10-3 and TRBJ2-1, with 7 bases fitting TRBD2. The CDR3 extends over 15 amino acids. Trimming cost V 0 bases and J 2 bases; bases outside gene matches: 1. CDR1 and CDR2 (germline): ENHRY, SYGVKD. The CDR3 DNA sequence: TGTGCCATCAGTGAGTCCGCGGGAGCCTACAATGAGCAGTTCTTC. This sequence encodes CAISESAGAYNEQFF.

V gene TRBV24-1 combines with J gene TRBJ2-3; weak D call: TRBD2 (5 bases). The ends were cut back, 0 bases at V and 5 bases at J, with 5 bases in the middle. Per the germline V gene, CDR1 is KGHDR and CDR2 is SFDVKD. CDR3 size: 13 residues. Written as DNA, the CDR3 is TGTGCCACCAGTGATTTGGGGAGAGATACGCAGTATTTT. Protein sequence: CATSDLGRDTQYF.

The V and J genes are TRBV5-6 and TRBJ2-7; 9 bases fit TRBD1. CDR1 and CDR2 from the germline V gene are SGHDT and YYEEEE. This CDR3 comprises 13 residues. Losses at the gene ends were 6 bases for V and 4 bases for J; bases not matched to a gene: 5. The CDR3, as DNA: TGTGCCAGCAACCCGACAGGGGGTTACGAGCAGTACTTC. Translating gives CASNPTGGYEQYF. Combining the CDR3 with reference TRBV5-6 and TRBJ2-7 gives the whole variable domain DAGVTQSPTHLIKTRGQQVTLRCSPKSGHDTVSWYQQALGQGPQFIFQYYEEEERQRGNFPDRFSGHQFPNYSSELNVNALLLGDSALYLCASNPTGGYEQYFGPGTRLTVT.

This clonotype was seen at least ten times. As DNA, the CDR3 is TGTGCCAGCAAGGGAGACTCCTACGAGCAGTACTTC. Translation: CASKGDSYEQYF. V usage is TRBV12-3 or TRBV12-4 and J usage is TRBJ2-7; tentative D call: TRBD2 (5 bases). The ends were cut back, 7 bases at V and 0 bases at J, with 7 bases in the middle. The length of the CDR3 is 12 residues.

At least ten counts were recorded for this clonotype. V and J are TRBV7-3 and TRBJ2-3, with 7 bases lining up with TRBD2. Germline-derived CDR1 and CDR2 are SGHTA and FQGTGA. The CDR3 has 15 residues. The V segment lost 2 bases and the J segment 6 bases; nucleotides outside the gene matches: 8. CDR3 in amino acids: CASSLSGLDRDTQYF. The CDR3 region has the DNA TGTGCCAGCAGCTTATCCGGACTAGATAGGGATACGCAGTATTTT.

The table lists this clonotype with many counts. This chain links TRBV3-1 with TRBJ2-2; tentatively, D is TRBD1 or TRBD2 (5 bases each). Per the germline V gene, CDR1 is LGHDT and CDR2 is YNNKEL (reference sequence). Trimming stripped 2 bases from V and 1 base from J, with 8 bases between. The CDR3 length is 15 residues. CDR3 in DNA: TGTGCCAGCAGCCAAACGGGACGGAACACCGGGGAGCTGTTTTTT. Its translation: CASSQTGRNTGELFF.

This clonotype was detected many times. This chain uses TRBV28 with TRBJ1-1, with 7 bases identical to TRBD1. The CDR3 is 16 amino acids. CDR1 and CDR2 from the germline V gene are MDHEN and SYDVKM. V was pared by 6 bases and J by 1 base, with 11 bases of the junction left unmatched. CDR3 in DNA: TGTGCCAGCAGCCCCCAGGGGGTCCTGTGGAACACTGAAGCTTTCTTT. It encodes CASSPQGVLWNTEAFF.